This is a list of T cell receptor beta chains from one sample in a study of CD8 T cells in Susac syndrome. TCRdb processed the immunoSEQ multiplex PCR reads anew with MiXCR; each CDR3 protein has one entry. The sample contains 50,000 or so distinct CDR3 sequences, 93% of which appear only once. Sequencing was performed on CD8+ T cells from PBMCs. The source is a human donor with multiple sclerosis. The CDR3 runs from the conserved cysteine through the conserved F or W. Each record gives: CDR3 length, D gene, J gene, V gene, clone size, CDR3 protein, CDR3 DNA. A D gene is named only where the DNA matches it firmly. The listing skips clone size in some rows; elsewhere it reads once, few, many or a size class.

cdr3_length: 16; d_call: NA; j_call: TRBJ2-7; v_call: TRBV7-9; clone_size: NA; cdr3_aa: CASSPSGGSFSGEQYF; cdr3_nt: TGTGCCAGCAGCCCCTCCGGCGGGTCTTTTTCGGGCGAGCAGTACTTC
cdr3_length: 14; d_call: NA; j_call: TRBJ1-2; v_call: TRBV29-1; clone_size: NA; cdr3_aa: CSVVNPGNDYGYTF; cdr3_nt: TGCAGCGTCGTGAACCCAGGGAATGACTATGGCTACACCTTC
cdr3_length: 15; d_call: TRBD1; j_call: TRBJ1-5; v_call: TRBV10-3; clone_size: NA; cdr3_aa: CAISESGDRHQPQHF; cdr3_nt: TGTGCCATCAGTGAGTCGGGGGACAGACATCAGCCCCAGCATTTT
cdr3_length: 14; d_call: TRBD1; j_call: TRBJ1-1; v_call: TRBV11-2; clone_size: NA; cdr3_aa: CASSLTDRGTEAFF; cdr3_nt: TGTGCCAGCAGCCTCACTGACAGGGGAACTGAAGCTTTCTTT
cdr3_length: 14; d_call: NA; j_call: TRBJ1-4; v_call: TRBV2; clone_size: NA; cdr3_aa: CASSKPALVEKLFF; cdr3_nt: TGTGCCAGCAGTAAGCCCGCGTTGGTTGAAAAACTGTTTTTT
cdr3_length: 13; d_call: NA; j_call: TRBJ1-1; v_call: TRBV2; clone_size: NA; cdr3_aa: CARSGVANTEAFF; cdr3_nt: TGTGCCAGATCGGGGGTGGCGAACACTGAAGCTTTCTTT
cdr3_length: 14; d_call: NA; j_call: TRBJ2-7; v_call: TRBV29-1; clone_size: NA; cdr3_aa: CSVELARDSYEQYF; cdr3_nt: TGCAGCGTTGAATTGGCCCGGGACTCCTACGAGCAGTACTTC
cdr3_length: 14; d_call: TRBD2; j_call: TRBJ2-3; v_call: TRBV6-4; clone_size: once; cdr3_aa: CASKLAGDTDTQYF; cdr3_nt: TGTGCCAGCAAGTTGGCGGGGGACACAGATACGCAGTATTTT
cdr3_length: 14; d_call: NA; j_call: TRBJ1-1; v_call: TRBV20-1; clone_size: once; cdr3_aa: CSAQWGSGFTEAFF; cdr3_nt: TGCAGTGCTCAGTGGGGCTCAGGGTTCACTGAAGCTTTCTTT
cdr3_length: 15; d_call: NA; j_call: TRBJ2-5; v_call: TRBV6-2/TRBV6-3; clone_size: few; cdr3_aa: CASSYSSRVSETQYF; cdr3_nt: TGTGCCAGCAGTTACTCGAGCCGGGTTTCGGAGACCCAGTACTTC
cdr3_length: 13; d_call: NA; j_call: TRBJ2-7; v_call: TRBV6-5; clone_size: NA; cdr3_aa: CASSYVRDHEQYF; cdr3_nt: TGTGCCAGCAGTTACGTCCGGGATCACGAGCAGTACTTC
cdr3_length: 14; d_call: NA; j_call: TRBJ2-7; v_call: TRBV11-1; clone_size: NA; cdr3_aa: CASSLVGRTYEQYF; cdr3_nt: TGTGCCAGCAGCTTAGTGGGACGGACCTACGAGCAGTACTTC
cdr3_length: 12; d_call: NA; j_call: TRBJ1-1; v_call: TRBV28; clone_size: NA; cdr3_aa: CASSSMNTEAFF; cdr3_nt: TGTGCCAGCAGTTCCATGAACACTGAAGCTTTCTTT
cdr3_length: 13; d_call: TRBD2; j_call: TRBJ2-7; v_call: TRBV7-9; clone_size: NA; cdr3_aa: CASSRSGGSEQYF; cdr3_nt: TGTGCCAGCAGCCGCAGCGGGGGTAGCGAGCAGTACTTC
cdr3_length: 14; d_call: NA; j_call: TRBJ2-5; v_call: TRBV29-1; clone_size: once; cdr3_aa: CSVEETWGDETQYF; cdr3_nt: TGCAGCGTTGAAGAGACTTGGGGGGATGAGACCCAGTACTTC
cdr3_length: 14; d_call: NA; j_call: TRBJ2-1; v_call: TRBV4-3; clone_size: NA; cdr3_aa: CASSQRDSDNEQFF; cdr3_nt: TGCGCCAGCAGCCAGAGGGACTCTGACAATGAGCAGTTCTTC
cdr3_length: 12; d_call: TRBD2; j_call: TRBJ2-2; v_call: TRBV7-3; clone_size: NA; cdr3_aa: CASGYGGSELFF; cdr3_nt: TGTGCCAGCGGTTACGGGGGGAGCGAGCTGTTTTTT
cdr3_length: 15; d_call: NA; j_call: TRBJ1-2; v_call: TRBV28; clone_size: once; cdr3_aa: CASSLFRGSNYGYTF; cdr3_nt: TGTGCCAGCAGTTTATTCAGGGGAAGTAACTATGGCTACACCTTC
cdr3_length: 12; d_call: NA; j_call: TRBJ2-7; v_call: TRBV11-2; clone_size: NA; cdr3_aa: CASSYAGYEQYF; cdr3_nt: TGTGCCAGCAGCTACGCAGGGTACGAGCAGTACTTC
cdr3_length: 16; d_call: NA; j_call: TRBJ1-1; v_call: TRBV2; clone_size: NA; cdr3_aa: CASSQLGGPKNTEAFF; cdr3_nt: TGTGCCAGCAGTCAGCTGGGGGGTCCGAAGAACACTGAAGCTTTCTTT
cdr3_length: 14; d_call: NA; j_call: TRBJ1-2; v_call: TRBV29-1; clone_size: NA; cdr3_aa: CSVEWGGPNYGYTF; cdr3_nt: TGCAGCGTTGAATGGGGAGGACCTAACTATGGCTACACCTTC
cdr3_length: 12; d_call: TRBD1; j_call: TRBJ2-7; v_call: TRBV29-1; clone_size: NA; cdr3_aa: CSFRQGSGEQYF; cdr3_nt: TGCAGCTTCAGACAGGGGTCGGGCGAGCAGTACTTC
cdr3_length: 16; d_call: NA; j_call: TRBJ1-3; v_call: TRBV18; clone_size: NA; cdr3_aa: CASSPRIRIFGNTIYF; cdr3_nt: TGTGCCAGCTCACCACGGATTAGAATTTTTGGAAACACCATATATTTT
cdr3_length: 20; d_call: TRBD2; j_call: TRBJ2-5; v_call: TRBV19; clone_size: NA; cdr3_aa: CASSIEGPVRRGAGSETQYF; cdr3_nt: TGTGCCAGTAGTATAGAAGGTCCGGTAAGGCGGGGGGCCGGCTCAGAGACCCAGTACTTC
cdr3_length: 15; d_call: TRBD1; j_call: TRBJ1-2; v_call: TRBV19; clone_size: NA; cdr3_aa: CASTPGTGGSYGYTF; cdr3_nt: TGTGCCAGTACCCCCGGGACAGGAGGCTCCTATGGCTACACCTTC
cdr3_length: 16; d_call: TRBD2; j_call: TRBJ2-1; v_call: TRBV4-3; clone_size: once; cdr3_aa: CASSQESVAGTNEQFF; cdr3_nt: TGCGCCAGCAGCCAAGAGTCTGTAGCGGGGACAAATGAGCAGTTCTTC
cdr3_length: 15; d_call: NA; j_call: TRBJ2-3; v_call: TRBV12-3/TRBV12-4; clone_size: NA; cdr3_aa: CASSSRGASTDTQYF; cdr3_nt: TGTGCCAGCAGTTCCCGGGGGGCTAGCACAGATACGCAGTATTTT
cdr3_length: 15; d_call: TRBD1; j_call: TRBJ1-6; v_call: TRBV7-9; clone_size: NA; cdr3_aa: CASSSPDRADSPLHF; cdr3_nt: TGTGCCAGCAGCTCTCCGGACAGGGCGGATTCACCCCTCCACTTT
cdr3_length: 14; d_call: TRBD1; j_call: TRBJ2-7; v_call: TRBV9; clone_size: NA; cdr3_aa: CASSLRDRPYEQYF; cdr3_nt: TGTGCCAGCAGCCTTCGGGACAGGCCCTACGAGCAGTACTTC
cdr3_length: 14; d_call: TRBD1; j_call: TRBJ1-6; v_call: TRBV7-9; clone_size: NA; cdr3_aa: CASSAWEGTGPLHF; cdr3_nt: TGTGCCAGCAGCGCCTGGGAGGGGACAGGTCCCCTCCACTTT
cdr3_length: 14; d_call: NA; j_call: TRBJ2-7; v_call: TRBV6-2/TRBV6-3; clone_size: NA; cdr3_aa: CASSYRADTHEQYF; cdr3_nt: TGTGCCAGCAGTTATAGGGCAGATACACACGAGCAGTACTTC
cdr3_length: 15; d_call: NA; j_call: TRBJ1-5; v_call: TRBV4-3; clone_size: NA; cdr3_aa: CASSQDRLSNQPQHF; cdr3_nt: TGCGCCAGCAGCCAAGATAGGTTGAGCAATCAGCCCCAGCATTTT
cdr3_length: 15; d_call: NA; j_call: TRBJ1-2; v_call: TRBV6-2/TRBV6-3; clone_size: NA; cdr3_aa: CASSRDGAGIYGYTF; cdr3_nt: TGTGCCAGCAGTCGAGATGGGGCAGGGATCTATGGCTACACCTTC
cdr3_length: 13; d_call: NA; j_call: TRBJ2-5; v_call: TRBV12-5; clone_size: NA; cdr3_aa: CASGLPGPKTQYF; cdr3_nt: TGTGCTAGTGGTTTACCCGGCCCGAAGACCCAGTACTTC
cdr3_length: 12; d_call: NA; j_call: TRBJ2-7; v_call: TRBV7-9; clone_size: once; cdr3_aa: CASSLQGDEQYF; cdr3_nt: TGTGCCAGCAGCTTACAGGGTGACGAGCAGTACTTC
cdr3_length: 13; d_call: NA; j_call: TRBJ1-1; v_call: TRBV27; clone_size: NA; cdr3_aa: CASSHAWDTEAFF; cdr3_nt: TGTGCCAGCAGTCACGCGTGGGACACTGAAGCTTTCTTT
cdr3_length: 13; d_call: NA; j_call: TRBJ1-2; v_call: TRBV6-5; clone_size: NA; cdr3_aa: CASSWGEDYGYTF; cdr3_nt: TGTGCCAGCTCCTGGGGGGAGGACTATGGCTACACCTTC
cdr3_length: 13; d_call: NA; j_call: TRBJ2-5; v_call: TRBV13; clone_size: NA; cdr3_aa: CASSFGTQETQYF; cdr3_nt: TGTGCCAGCAGCTTCGGGACTCAAGAGACCCAGTACTTC
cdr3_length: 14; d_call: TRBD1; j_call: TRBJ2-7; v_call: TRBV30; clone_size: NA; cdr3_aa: CAWSVTGVAYEQYF; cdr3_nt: TGTGCCTGGAGTGTGACAGGGGTGGCCTACGAGCAGTACTTC